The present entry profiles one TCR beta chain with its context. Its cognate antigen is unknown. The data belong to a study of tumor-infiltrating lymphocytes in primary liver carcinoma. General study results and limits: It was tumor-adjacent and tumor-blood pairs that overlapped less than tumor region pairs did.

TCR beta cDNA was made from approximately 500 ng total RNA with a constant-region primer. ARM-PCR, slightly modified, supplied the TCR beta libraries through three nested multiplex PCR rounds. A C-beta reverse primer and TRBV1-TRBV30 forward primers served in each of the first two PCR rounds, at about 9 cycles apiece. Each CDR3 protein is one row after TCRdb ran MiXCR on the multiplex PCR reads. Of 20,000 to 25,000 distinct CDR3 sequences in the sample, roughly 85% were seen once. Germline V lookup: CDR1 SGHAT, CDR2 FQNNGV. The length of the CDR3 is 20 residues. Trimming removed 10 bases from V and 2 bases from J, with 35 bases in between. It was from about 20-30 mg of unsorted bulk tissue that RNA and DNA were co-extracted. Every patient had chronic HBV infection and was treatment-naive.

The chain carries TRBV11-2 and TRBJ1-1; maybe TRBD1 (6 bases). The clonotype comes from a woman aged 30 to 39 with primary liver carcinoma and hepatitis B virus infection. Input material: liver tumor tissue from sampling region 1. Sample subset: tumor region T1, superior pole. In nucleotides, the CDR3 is TGTGCCAACAGTGCTCGGGACGGGGGGCCCAAGAGGTGGAGTAACACTGAAGCTTTCTTT. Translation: CANSARDGGPKRWSNTEAFF. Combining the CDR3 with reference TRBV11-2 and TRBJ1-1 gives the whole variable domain EAGVAQSPRYKIIEKRQSVAFWCNPISGHATLYWYQQILGQGPKLLIQFQNNGVVDDSQLPKDRFSAERLKGVDSTLKIQPAKLEDSAVYLCANSARDGGPKRWSNTEAFFGQGTRLTVV.